This T cell receptor (beta chain) was recovered during a study of blood T cell repertoires in COVID-19. Study-wide context: Material from acute and convalescent COVID-19 was sourced from the United States, Italy and Spain. PBMCs, B-cell-depleted T cells, or T cells provided the cDNA or gDNA that made up the material.

Per the original data handling: Nucleated cell counts were estimated from reference gene primer amplification. Profiled with immunoSEQ multiplex PCR; TCRdb holds only in-frame clones, not every one. The V and J calls and clone size were taken over from that table, and D and trimming were inferred from the DNA. This table holds hundreds of thousands of clones, about nine tenths found once. The sequence derives from a woman aged 45-65 years who had recovered from COVID-19. The sequencing input was peripheral blood.

The CDR3: CASSQFLSSGNTIYF. The DNA for the CDR3 is TGCGCCAGCAGCCAATTCCTGAGCTCTGGAAACACCATATATTTT. The chain has TRBV4-1 and TRBJ1-3; D ambiguous. The CDR3 loop spans 15 amino acids. V was pared by 2 bases and J by 0 bases, with 8 bases between. Looked up from germline, CDR1 is MGHRA and CDR2 is YSYEKL.